The TCR beta chain described here comes from a study of blood T cell repertoires in COVID-19. About the study: Sites in the United States, Italy and Spain provided acute and convalescent COVID-19 samples. PBMCs, B-cell-depleted T cells, or T cells were the source of the cDNA or gDNA that made up the material.

In the study's own analysis: Amplification of reference gene primers was used by the study to estimate nucleated cell counts. Method: immunoSEQ multiplex PCR; TCRdb's copy keeps in-frame clones and lacks some. Clone size and V and J calls were adopted from that table, with D and trimming inferred from the DNA. The table lists hundreds of thousands of clones, approximately 85% of them singletons, with 4.5% to 5.5% in the top ten. Trimming cost V 2 bases and J 2 bases, with 13 bases left between them. The CDR3 runs 15 residues. The germline V gene encodes CDR1 SGDLS and CDR2 YYNGEE. This clonotype was obtained from a man aged 50-59 years with active or convalescent COVID-19. V and J are TRBV9 and TRBJ1-2, with D perhaps TRBD1 (6 bases). The sequenced sample consisted of peripheral blood. CDR3 in DNA: TGTGCCAGCAGCGTCGGAACAGGGCTGAACTATGGCTACACCTTC. Protein: CASSVGTGLNYGYTF. The full variable domain, rest sourced from reference TRBV9 and TRBJ1-2, is DSGVTQTPKHLITATGQRVTLRCSPRSGDLSVYWYQQSLDQGLQFLIQYYNGEERAKGNILERFSAQQFPDLHSELNLSSLELGDSALYFCASSVGTGLNYGYTFGSGTRLTVV.